The 2 T cell receptor beta chains listed next were all sequenced from one sample in a study of tumor-infiltrating lymphocytes in primary liver carcinoma. RNA was extracted from whole blood without cell sorting, alongside germline DNA. TCR beta cDNA was made from 450 to 550 ng total RNA with a constant-region primer. Generation of the TCR beta libraries relied on three nested multiplex PCR rounds using slightly modified ARM-PCR. TRBV1-TRBV30 forward primers paired with a C-beta reverse primer were used in the first two PCR rounds, which ran about 11 cycles each. One entry per CDR3 protein, called by TCRdb with MiXCR from the multiplex PCR reads. The table lists just over 300,000 distinct CDR3 sequences, about 50% of them singletons, with 15% to 20% in the top ten. Sequenced input: peripheral blood. Every receptor here comes from a young woman with primary liver carcinoma and hepatitis B virus infection.

This clonotype was seen many times. The chain has TRBV11-3 and TRBJ2-3, with D unresolved. The V gene lost 2 bases and the J gene lost 6 bases, with 12 bases spanning the gap. The length of the CDR3 is 14 residues. CDR1 is SGHNT, CDR2 YENEEA, per germline. Here the CDR3 reads CASSLLWQTDTQYF. The DNA of the CDR3 is TGTGCCAGCAGCTTATTATGGCAGACGGATACGCAGTATTTT.

The chain couples TRBV7-9 to TRBJ2-1; D remains unclear. From germline, CDR1 is SEHNR and CDR2 FQNEAQ (reference sequence). V was clipped by 1 base and J by 6 bases, with 13 bases between them. This CDR3 is built from 15 residues. In nucleotides, the CDR3 is TGTGCCAGCAGCTTAGGTCTAGATTCGGGCAATGAGCAGTTCTTC. Translation gives CASSLGLDSGNEQFF.